A selection of T cell receptor beta chains follows, all from one sample in a study of T cell responses to AZD1222 COVID-19 vaccine. Assay: immunoSEQ multiplex PCR; the TCRdb copy retains only in-frame clones and omits some. The table lists over 110,000 clones, around nine tenths of them singletons, with about 10% in the top ten. The specimen was peripheral blood, collected 28 days after the second AZD1222 dose. Receptors were obtained from an adult who received the AZD1222 COVID-19 vaccine. Each CDR3 is given with its conserved first and last residue. A D gene is named only where the DNA matches it firmly. Clone size is stated in some rows and not others, as once, few, many or a class when expanded.

clone size	V gene	J gene	D gene	CDR3 protein	CDR3 DNA
once	TRBV2	TRBJ1-1	NA	CASSPQNTEAFF	TGTGCCAGCAGTCCACAGAACACTGAAGCTTTCTTT
once	TRBV25-1	TRBJ1-2	TRBD1	CASSELTGNGYTF	TGTGCCAGCAGTGAACTGACAGGGAACGGCTACACCTTC
once	TRBV10-3	TRBJ1-1	NA	CANLDSRIEAFF	TGTGCCAACCTCGACAGTAGAATAGAAGCTTTCTTT
NA	TRBV24-1	TRBJ2-3	NA	CATSDGRDSTDTQYF	TGTGCCACCAGTGATGGGCGGGATAGCACAGATACGCAGTATTTT
NA	TRBV11-2	TRBJ2-5	NA	CASSPGMETQYF	TGTGCCAGCAGCCCCGGGATGGAGACCCAGTACTTC
NA	TRBV7-9	TRBJ2-2	NA	CASSPYTGELFF	TGTGCCAGCAGCCCCTACACCGGGGAGCTGTTTTTT
NA	TRBV6-4	TRBJ2-3	NA	CASSDGASDTQYF	TGTGCCAGCAGTGACGGAGCATCGGATACGCAGTATTTT
NA	TRBV6-1	TRBJ1-4	NA	CASSEAGAGSSEKLFF	TGTGCCAGCAGTGAAGCCGGAGCAGGGTCTTCTGAAAAACTGTTTTTT
NA	TRBV4-3	TRBJ1-1	NA	CASRQEMNTEAFF	TGCGCCAGCAGGCAAGAAATGAACACTGAAGCTTTCTTT
NA	TRBV9	TRBJ1-1	NA	CASSSAVGSASGAFF	TGTGCCAGCAGCTCCGCCGTCGGTTCGGCCTCGGGAGCTTTCTTT
NA	TRBV28	TRBJ1-2	NA	CASTSANYGYTF	TGTGCCAGCACCTCGGCTAACTATGGCTACACCTTC
NA	TRBV7-2	TRBJ2-2	NA	CASTPLGGARTGELFF	TGTGCCAGCACCCCTCTAGGGGGGGCACGCACCGGGGAGCTGTTTTTT
NA	TRBV19	TRBJ2-6	NA	CASMGGFSGANVLTF	TGTGCCAGTATGGGCGGGTTCTCTGGGGCCAACGTCCTGACTTTC
NA	TRBV7-9	TRBJ1-5	NA	CASSTRDSDNQPQHF	TGTGCCAGCAGCACCAGGGACTCCGACAATCAGCCCCAGCATTTT
NA	TRBV6-4	TRBJ1-5	NA	CASRPPGKNQPQHF	TGTGCCAGCAGACCCCCAGGGAAGAATCAGCCCCAGCATTTT
once	TRBV28	TRBJ1-4	TRBD1	CASSSSGGPNEKLFF	TGTGCCAGCAGTTCCTCAGGGGGCCCTAATGAAAAACTGTTTTTT
NA	TRBV7-2	TRBJ2-3	NA	CASSLGRGTDTQYF	TGTGCCAGCAGCTTGGGACGGGGCACAGATACGCAGTATTTT
NA	TRBV19	TRBJ2-5	NA	CASRGVSENPDTETQYF	TGTGCCAGTCGCGGGGTCAGTGAAAATCCCGACACGGAGACCCAGTACTTC
NA	TRBV29-1	TRBJ2-7	NA	CSVSPGSGEYEQYF	TGCAGCGTTTCGCCGGGTTCGGGAGAATACGAGCAGTACTTC
NA	TRBV7-9	TRBJ2-7	NA	CASSFAYEQYF	TGTGCCAGCAGCTTCGCGTACGAGCAGTACTTC
NA	TRBV27	TRBJ2-3	NA	CASSSYRSQGDTQYF	TGTGCCAGCAGTTCGTATCGGTCACAGGGTGATACGCAGTATTTT
NA	TRBV3-1/TRBV3-2	TRBJ2-2	TRBD1	CASSQGFGTATGELFF	TGTGCCAGCAGCCAAGGTTTTGGGACAGCCACCGGGGAGCTGTTTTTT
NA	TRBV27	TRBJ1-4	NA	CASSPRGEKLFF	TGTGCCAGCAGTCCGAGGGGGGAAAAACTGTTTTTT
few	TRBV10-3	TRBJ1-1	TRBD1	CAIRTGTGNTEAFF	TGTGCCATCAGGACCGGGACAGGGAACACTGAAGCTTTCTTT
NA	TRBV7-9	TRBJ1-2	NA	CASILIGTYGYTF	TGTGCCAGCATCCTCATTGGGACCTATGGCTACACCTTC
NA	TRBV19	TRBJ1-2	NA	CASKPPDRNYGYTF	TGTGCCAGTAAACCCCCCGACAGGAACTATGGCTACACCTTC
NA	TRBV7-8	TRBJ1-2	TRBD1	CASSLGQDYGYTF	TGTGCCAGCAGCTTGGGACAGGACTATGGCTACACCTTC
NA	TRBV5-1	TRBJ1-4	NA	CASSGGSGEKLFF	TGCGCCAGCAGCGGGGGTTCCGGTGAAAAACTGTTTTTT
NA	TRBV2	TRBJ1-2	NA	CASSEEARGNYGYTF	TGTGCCAGCAGTGAGGAGGCCAGGGGAAACTATGGCTACACCTTC
NA	TRBV5-4	TRBJ2-2	NA	CASSSPQAANTGELFF	TGTGCCAGCAGTTCTCCGCAGGCCGCGAACACCGGGGAGCTGTTTTTT
NA	TRBV6-5	TRBJ1-5	NA	CASSLTRVDQPQHF	TGTGCCAGCAGTTTAACCAGGGTTGATCAGCCCCAGCATTTT
NA	TRBV2	TRBJ1-5	NA	CASSEFARSNQPQHF	TGTGCCAGCAGTGAATTCGCGCGTAGCAATCAGCCCCAGCATTTT
NA	TRBV7-9	TRBJ1-3	NA	CASSYPKITGNTIYF	TGTGCCAGCAGCTATCCCAAGATTACTGGAAACACCATATATTTT
medium-sized	TRBV7-8	TRBJ1-2	NA	CASSSHRDTYYGYTF	TGTGCCAGCTCCTCTCACCGGGACACTTACTATGGCTACACCTTC
NA	TRBV6-2/TRBV6-3	TRBJ2-1	TRBD2	CASSFRSLAVSNEQFF	TGTGCCAGCAGTTTCCGAAGTCTAGCGGTGAGCAATGAGCAGTTCTTC
NA	TRBV27	TRBJ2-7	NA	CASSSGSAYEQYF	TGTGCCAGCAGCTCCGGCTCCGCCTACGAGCAGTACTTC
NA	TRBV4-1	TRBJ2-7	TRBD1	CASSKYTKATGYEQYF	TGCGCCAGCAGCAAATATACAAAAGCGACAGGGTACGAGCAGTACTTC